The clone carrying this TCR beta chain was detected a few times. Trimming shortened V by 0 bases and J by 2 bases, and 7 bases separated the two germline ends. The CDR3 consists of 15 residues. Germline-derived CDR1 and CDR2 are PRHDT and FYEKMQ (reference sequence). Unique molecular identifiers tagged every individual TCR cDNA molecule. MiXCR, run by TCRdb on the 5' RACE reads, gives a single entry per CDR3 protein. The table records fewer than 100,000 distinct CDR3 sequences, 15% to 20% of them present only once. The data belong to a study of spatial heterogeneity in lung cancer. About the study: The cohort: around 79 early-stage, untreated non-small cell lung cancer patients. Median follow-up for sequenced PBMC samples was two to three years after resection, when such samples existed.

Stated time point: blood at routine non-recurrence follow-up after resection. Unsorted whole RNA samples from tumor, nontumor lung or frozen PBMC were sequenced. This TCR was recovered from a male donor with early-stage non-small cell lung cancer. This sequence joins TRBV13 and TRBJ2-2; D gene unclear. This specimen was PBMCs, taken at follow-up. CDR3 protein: CASSLGQENTGELFF. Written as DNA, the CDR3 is TGTGCCAGCAGCTTAGGTCAGGAAAACACCGGGGAGCTGTTTTTT.